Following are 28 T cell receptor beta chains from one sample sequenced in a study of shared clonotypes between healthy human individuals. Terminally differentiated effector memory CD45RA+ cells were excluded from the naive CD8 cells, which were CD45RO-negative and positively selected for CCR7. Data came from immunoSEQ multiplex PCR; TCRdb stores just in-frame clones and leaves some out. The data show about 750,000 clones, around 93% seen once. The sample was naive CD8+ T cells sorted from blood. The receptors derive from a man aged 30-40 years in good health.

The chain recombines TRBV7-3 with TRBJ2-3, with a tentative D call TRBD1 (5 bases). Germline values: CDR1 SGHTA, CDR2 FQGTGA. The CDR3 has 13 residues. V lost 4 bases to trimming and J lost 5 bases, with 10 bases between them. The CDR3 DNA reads TGTGCCAGCAGCTCGACCAGGGTAGATACGCAGTATTTT. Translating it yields CASSSTRVDTQYF.

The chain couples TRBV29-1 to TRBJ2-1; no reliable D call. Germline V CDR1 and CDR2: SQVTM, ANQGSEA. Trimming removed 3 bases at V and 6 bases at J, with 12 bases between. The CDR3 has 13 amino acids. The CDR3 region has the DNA TGCAGCGTTGATATTAGCCGCCCCAATGAGCAGTTCTTC. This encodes CSVDISRPNEQFF.

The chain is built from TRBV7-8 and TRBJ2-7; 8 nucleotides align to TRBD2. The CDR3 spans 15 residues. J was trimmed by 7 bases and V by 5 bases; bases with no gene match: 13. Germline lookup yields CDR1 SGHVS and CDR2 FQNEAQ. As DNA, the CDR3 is TGTGCCAGCAGCCAAGCTAGCGGGTCTCCATTGGAGCAGTACTTC. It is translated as CASSQASGSPLEQYF.

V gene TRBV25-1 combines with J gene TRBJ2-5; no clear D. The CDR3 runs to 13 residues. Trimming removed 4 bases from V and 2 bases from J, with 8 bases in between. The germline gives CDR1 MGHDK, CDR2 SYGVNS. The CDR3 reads CASSADAQETQYF. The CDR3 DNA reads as TGTGCCAGCAGTGCGGACGCACAAGAGACCCAGTACTTC. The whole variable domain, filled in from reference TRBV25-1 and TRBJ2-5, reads EADIYQTPRYLVIGTGKKITLECSQTMGHDKMYWYQQDPGMELHLIHYSYGVNSTEKGDLSSESTVSRIRTEHFPLTLESARPSHTSQYLCASSADAQETQYFGPGTRLLVL.

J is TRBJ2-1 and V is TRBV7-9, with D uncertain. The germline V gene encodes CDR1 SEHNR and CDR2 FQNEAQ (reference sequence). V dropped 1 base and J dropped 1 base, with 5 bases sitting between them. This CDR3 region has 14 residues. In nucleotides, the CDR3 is TGTGCCAGCAGCTTAGGTAATTCCTACAATGAGCAGTTCTTC. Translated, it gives CASSLGNSYNEQFF.

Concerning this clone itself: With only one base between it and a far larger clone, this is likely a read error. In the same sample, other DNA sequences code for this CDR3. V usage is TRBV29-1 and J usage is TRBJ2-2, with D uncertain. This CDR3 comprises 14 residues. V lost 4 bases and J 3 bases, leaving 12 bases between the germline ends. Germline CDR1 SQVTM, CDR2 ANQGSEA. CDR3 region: CSVGRDPYTGELFF. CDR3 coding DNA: TGCAGCGTTGGGCGAGACCCTTACACCGGGGAGCTGTTTTTT.

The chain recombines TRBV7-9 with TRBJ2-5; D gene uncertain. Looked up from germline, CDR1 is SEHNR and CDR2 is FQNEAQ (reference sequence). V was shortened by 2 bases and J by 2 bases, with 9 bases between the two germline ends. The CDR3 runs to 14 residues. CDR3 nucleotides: TGTGCCAGCAGCTTACTCCGACCTCAAGAGACCCAGTACTTC. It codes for CASSLLRPQETQYF.

The CDR3 here is CASSMYWDDRGNYNEQFF. For the CDR3, the DNA is TGTGCCAGCAGCATGTATTGGGACGACAGGGGGAACTACAATGAGCAGTTCTTC. The chain joins TRBV11-2 to TRBJ2-1; 9 nucleotides line up with TRBD1. The CDR3 spans 18 residues. Trimming removed 5 bases from V and 3 bases from J; junction bases left unmatched: 14. CDR1 is SGHAT, CDR2 FQNNGV, per germline.

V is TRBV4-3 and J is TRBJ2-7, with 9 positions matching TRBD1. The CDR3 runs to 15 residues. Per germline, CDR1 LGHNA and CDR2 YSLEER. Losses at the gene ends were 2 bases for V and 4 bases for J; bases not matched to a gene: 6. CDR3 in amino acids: CASSQPGQGIYEQYF. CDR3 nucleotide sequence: TGCGCCAGCAGCCAACCGGGACAGGGAATTTACGAGCAGTACTTC.

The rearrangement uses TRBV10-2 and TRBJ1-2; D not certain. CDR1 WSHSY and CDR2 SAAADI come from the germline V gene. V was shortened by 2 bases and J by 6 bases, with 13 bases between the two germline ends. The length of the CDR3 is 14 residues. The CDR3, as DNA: TGCGCCAGCAGTGAGAGGCAGGCCGGCGATGGCTACACCTTC. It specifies CASSERQAGDGYTF.

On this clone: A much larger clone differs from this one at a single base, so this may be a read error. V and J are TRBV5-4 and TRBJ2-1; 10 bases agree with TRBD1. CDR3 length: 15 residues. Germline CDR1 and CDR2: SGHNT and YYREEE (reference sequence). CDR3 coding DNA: TGTACCAGCAGCGGGACAGGGGAGTTGGACCTAGATCCGTTCTTC. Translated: CTSSGTGELDLDPFF. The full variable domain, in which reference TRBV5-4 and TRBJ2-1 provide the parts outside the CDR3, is ETGVTQSPTHLIKTRGQQVTLRCSSQSGHNTVSWYQQALGQGPQFIFQYYREEENGRGNFPPRFSGLQFPNYSSELNVNALELDDSALYLCTSSGTGELDLDPFFGPGTRLTVL.

The CDR3 DNA follows: TGTGCCAGCAGCTTAGGAGGGGCGGGACGGTATAGCAATCAGCCCCAGCATTTT. Protein: CASSLGGAGRYSNQPQHF. This chain connects TRBV11-2 to TRBJ1-5, with a weak D call TRBD1 (5 bases). CDR1 and CDR2 from the germline V gene are SGHAT and FQNNGV. V lost 1 base and J lost 0, with 16 bases in between. The CDR3 has 18 residues.

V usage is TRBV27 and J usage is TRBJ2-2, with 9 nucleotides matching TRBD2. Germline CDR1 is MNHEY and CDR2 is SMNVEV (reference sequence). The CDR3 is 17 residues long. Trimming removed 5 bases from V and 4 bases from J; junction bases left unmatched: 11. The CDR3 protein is CASSPTTLREGTGELFF. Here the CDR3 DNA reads TGTGCCAGCAGTCCCACGACTTTGCGGGAGGGCACCGGGGAGCTGTTTTTT.

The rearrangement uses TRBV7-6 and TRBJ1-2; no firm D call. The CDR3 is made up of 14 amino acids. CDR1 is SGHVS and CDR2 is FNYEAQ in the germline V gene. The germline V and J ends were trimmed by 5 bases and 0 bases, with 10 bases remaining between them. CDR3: CASSPPDANYGYTF. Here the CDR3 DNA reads TGTGCCAGCAGCCCACCCGATGCTAACTATGGCTACACCTTC.

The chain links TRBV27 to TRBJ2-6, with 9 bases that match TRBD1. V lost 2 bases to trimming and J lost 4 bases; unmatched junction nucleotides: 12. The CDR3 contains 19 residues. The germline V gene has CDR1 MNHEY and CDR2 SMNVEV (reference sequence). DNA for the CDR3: TGTGCCAGCAGTTTACCCGGTCCGGGACAGGGAACCGGGGCCAACGTCCTGACTTTC. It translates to CASSLPGPGQGTGANVLTF. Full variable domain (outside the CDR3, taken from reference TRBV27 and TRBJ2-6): EAQVTQNPRYLITVTGKKLTVTCSQNMNHEYMSWYRQDPGLGLRQIYYSMNVEVTDKGDVPEGYKVSRKEKRNFPLILESPSPNQTSLYFCASSLPGPGQGTGANVLTFGAGSRLTVL.

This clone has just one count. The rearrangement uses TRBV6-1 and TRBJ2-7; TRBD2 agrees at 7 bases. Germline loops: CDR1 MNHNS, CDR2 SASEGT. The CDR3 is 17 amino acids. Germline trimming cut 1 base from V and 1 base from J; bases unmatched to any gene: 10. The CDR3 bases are TGTGCCAGCAGTGAAGGCTGGCGGGAGATAAGTTCCTACGAGCAGTACTTC. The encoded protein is CASSEGWREISSYEQYF.

CDR3 nucleotides: TGTGCCACCTTGGGCACGGGACAAATCACTGAAGCTTTCTTT. This gives the protein CATLGTGQITEAFF. This chain connects TRBV5-4 to TRBJ1-1, with D possibly matching TRBD1 (6 bases). Between the trimmed V and J ends, which lost 9 bases and 4 bases, there was a span of 19 bases. The CDR3 loop spans 14 amino acids. From germline, CDR1 is SGHNT and CDR2 YYREEE (reference sequence).

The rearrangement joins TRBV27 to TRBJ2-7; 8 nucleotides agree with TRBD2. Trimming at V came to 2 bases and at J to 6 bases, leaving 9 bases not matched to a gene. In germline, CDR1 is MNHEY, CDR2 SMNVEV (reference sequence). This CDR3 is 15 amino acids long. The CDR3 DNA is TGTGCCAGCAGTTTAACTGTAGCGGGATTAGGCGAGCAGTACTTC. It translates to CASSLTVAGLGEQYF.

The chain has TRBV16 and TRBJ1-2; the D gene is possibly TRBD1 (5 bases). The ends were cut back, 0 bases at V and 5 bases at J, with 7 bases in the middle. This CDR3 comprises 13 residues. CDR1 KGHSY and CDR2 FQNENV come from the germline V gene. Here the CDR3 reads CASSQSGGYGYTF. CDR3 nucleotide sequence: TGTGCCAGCAGCCAATCGGGGGGTTATGGCTACACCTTC.

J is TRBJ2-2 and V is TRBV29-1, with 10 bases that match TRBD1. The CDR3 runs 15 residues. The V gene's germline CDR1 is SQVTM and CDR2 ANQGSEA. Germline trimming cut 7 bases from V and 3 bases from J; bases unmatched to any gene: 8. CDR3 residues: CSGRQGAPDTGELFF. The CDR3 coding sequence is TGCAGCGGTAGACAGGGGGCGCCCGACACCGGGGAGCTGTTTTTT.

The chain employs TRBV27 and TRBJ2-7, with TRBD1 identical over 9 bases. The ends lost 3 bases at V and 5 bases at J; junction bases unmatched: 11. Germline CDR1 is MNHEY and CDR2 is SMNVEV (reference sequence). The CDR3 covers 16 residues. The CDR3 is CASSLRQGVRLDEQYF. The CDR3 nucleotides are TGTGCCAGCAGTTTGAGACAGGGGGTTCGATTGGACGAGCAGTACTTC.

The CDR3 spells CASSPEPQPRLDRGSPKYGYTF. For the CDR3, the DNA is TGTGCCAGCAGCCCCGAGCCCCAGCCCCGTTTGGACAGGGGTTCCCCGAAGTATGGCTACACCTTC. The V call is TRBV9, the J call TRBJ1-2; 9 bases are a match to TRBD1. Germline V gene data show CDR1 as SGDLS and CDR2 as YYNGEE. CDR3 length: 22 amino acids. V gave up 4 bases and J gave up 5 bases; unmatched junction bases: 30.

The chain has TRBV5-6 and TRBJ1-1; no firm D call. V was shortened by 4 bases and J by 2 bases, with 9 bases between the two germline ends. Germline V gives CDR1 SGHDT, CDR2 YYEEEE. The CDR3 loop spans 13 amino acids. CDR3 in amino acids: CASSQTLNTEAFF. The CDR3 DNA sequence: TGTGCCAGCAGCCAAACCTTAAACACTGAAGCTTTCTTT.

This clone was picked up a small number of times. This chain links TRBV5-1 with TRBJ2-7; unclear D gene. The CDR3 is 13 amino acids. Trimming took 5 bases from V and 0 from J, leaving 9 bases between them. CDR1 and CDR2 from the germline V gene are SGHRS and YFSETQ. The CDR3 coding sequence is TGCGCCAGCAGATGGGAAAGCTCCTACGAGCAGTACTTC. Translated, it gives CASRWESSYEQYF.

The DNA for the CDR3 is TGTGCCAGCAGTGTTAGCGGGAGCTCCTACAATGAGCAGTTCTTC. This gives the protein CASSVSGSSYNEQFF. This chain connects TRBV28 to TRBJ2-1; 9 bases align to TRBD2. V lost 5 bases to trimming and J lost 0 bases; unmatched junction nucleotides: 2. The length of the CDR3 is 15 residues. Looked up from germline, CDR1 is MDHEN and CDR2 is SYDVKM.

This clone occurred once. This chain's CDR3 is CASRLGPSGSVYEQYF. CDR3 DNA: TGTGCCAGCAGGTTGGGGCCTAGCGGGTCCGTTTACGAGCAGTACTTC. The chain recombines TRBV28 with TRBJ2-7; 8 positions agree with TRBD2. This CDR3 comprises 16 residues. CDR1 MDHEN and CDR2 SYDVKM come from the germline V gene. J was trimmed by 4 bases and V by 6 bases; bases with no gene match: 14.

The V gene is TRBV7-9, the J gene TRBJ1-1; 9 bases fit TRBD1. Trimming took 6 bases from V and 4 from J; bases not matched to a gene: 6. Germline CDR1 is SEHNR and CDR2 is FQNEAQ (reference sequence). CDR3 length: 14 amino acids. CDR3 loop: CASRTGQGSTEAFF. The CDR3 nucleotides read TGTGCCAGCAGGACCGGACAGGGGAGCACTGAAGCTTTCTTT.

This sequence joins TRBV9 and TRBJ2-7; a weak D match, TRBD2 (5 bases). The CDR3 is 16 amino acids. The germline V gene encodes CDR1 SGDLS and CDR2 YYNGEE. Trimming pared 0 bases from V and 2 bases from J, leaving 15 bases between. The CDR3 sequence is CASSVGVEGFPYEQYF. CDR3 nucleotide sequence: TGTGCCAGCAGCGTAGGCGTCGAGGGATTCCCCTACGAGCAGTACTTC.